The 11 T cell receptor beta chains presented below share a single source sample, sequenced in a study of cytomegalovirus exposure and HLA in healthy donors. With 60 Vbeta and 13 Jbeta primers, the PCR was carried out. This table comes from immunoSEQ multiplex PCR, and its TCRdb copy is limited to in-frame clones, with some not included. The repertoire holds some 150,000 clones, roughly four fifths seen once, with 1.3% to 1.5% in the top ten. The sample comprised PBMCs. These receptors all stem from a man aged 60 to 69 in good health and CMV-seronegative.

In its sample, this clone was seen a few times. The genes are TRBV9 and TRBJ2-1, with TRBD2 matching 12 bases. Germline V lookup: CDR1 SGDLS, CDR2 YYNGEE. The CDR3 has 17 amino acids. Trimming removed 4 bases from V and 4 bases from J; junction bases left unmatched: 9. CDR3 nucleotides: TGTGCCAGCAGCCTTACTAGCGGGAGGAGGATATACAATGAGCAGTTCTTC. This sequence encodes CASSLTSGRRIYNEQFF.

J is TRBJ1-6 and V is TRBV30; D not certain. This CDR3 has 18 amino acids. The germline V gene has CDR1 GTSNPN and CDR2 SVGIG (reference sequence). Trimming removed 4 bases from V and 9 bases from J, with 28 bases in between. This CDR3 reads CAWTLCPGRNPVGSPLHF. Written as DNA, the CDR3 is TGTGCCTGGACCCTCTGCCCGGGTCGAAACCCCGTAGGTTCACCCCTCCACTTT.

This sequence joins TRBV2 and TRBJ1-4; TRBD1 matches at 10 bases. The germline CDR1 and CDR2 sequences are SNHLY and FYNNEI. The CDR3 consists of 14 residues. J was trimmed by 8 bases and V by 6 bases; bases with no gene match: 6. The CDR3 sequence: CASRDRGSREKLFF. CDR3 sequence (DNA): TGTGCCAGCAGGGACAGGGGGTCAAGAGAAAAACTGTTTTTT.

The chain couples TRBV4-1 to TRBJ2-1; perhaps TRBD2 as D (6 bases). This CDR3 has 16 amino acids. Trimming removed 3 bases from V and 2 bases from J, with 14 bases in between. Germline assignment: CDR1 MGHRA and CDR2 YSYEKL. CDR3 in amino acids: CASSQPGLSAYNEQFF. CDR3 coding DNA: TGCGCCAGCAGCCAGCCGGGACTTAGCGCCTACAATGAGCAGTTCTTC.

CDR3 region: CASSSGRTGFEQYF. In DNA form, the CDR3 reads TGTGCCAGCAGCTCTGGAAGGACAGGGTTTGAGCAGTACTTC. The chain combines TRBV7-6 with TRBJ2-7; TRBD1 agrees at 8 bases. The germline V gene encodes CDR1 SGHVS and CDR2 FNYEAQ. V trimming: 4 bases; J trimming: 7 bases; junction bases outside the gene matches: 9. The CDR3 has 14 amino acids.

The chain employs TRBV7-9 and TRBJ2-1; possibly TRBD2 for D (5 bases). Germline CDR1 and CDR2: SEHNR and FQNEAQ (reference sequence). This CDR3 is 17 amino acids long. The germline V and J ends were trimmed by 1 base and 2 bases, with 15 bases remaining between them. The DNA for the CDR3 is TGTGCCAGCAGCTTAGGTGCTCTAGCCATAACCTACAATGAGCAGTTCTTC. Encoded protein: CASSLGALAITYNEQFF. Based on the CDR3 plus reference TRBV7-9 and TRBJ2-1, the full variable domain is DTGVSQNPRHKITKRGQNVTFRCDPISEHNRLYWYRQTLGQGPEFLTYFQNEAQLEKSRLLSDRFSAERPKGSFSTLEIQRTEQGDSAMYLCASSLGALAITYNEQFFGPGTRLTVL.

The chain carries TRBV7-8 and TRBJ2-1; 11 nucleotides agree with TRBD2. This CDR3 is built from 15 residues. Trimming at V came to 5 bases and at J to 9 bases, leaving 9 bases not matched to a gene. Looked up from germline, CDR1 is SGHVS and CDR2 is FQNEAQ. CDR3 in DNA: TGTGCCAGCAGCCGGACTAGCGGGTTCAGGAGTGAGCAGTTCTTC. It yields the protein CASSRTSGFRSEQFF.

The chain is built from TRBV5-4 and TRBJ2-3; TRBD1 aligns across 8 bases. Trimming cost V 2 bases and J 4 bases; bases outside gene matches: 3. The length of the CDR3 is 14 residues. The V gene's germline CDR1 is SGHNT and CDR2 YYREEE (reference sequence). CDR3 protein: CASSFDRGADTQYF. Here the CDR3 DNA reads TGTGCCAGCAGCTTCGACAGGGGTGCAGATACGCAGTATTTT.

The V call is TRBV28, the J call TRBJ1-2, with TRBD1 as a possible D gene (5 bases). This CDR3 is 17 amino acids long. V lost 3 bases, J lost 2 bases, and 19 bases lay in between. In germline, CDR1 is MDHEN, CDR2 SYDVKM. The CDR3 sequence: CASSFLSPGGLNYGYTF. CDR3 sequence (DNA): TGTGCCAGCAGTTTTTTATCCCCGGGGGGATTGAACTATGGCTACACCTTC.

This sequence joins TRBV18 and TRBJ2-3; weak D call: TRBD2 (5 bases). Trimming stripped 3 bases from V and 4 bases from J, with 11 bases between. Germline lookup yields CDR1 KGHSH and CDR2 LQKENI. The CDR3 sequence is 14 residues long. CDR3 DNA: TGTGCCAGCTCACCCTTCGAGGGCGCAGATACGCAGTATTTT. Residues: CASSPFEGADTQYF.

The chain joins TRBV28 to TRBJ1-2; 7 positions agree with TRBD1. From germline, CDR1 is MDHEN and CDR2 SYDVKM. J gave up 0 bases and V 2 bases, and 12 bases lay outside the gene matches. The CDR3 extends over 18 amino acids. The CDR3 DNA sequence: TGTGCCAGCAGTTTAGGGGGACAGACCTTCACTTCTAACTATGGCTACACCTTC. It translates to CASSLGGQTFTSNYGYTF.